This T cell receptor (beta chain) was captured by sequencing in a study of multiple sclerosis patients with progressive multifocal leukoencephalopathy. The study's findings and limits: In most PML patients, TRB repertoires appeared less diverse by entropy. Expanded clones at PML onset predated and persisted through natalizumab therapy. No common TRBV or TRBJ usage or pairing appeared at PML.

Regarding this clone: The antigen is undetermined.

The protocol was immunoSEQ multiplex PCR, while the TCRdb copy is restricted to in-frame clones and leaves out a portion. The sample yields 25,000 to 30,000 clones, 85% to 90% seen once. The CDR3 runs 18 residues. Germline CDR1 reads SEHNR; CDR2 reads FQNEAQ (reference sequence). Trimming cost V 5 bases and J 5 bases, with 24 bases left between them. Sample time point: approximately 12 months of natalizumab therapy. This clonotype was sampled from a human donor with multiple sclerosis. The sequenced sample was PBMCs, obtained from a patient treated with natalizumab. The genes are TRBV7-9 and TRBJ1-4; D is possibly TRBD1 (5 bases). CDR3 sequence reads: CASSQEGVPLGANEKLFF. DNA for the CDR3: TGTGCCAGCAGCCAAGAAGGGGTCCCTTTAGGGGCGAATGAAAAACTGTTTTTT. The full variable domain, with the rest looked up from reference TRBV7-9 and TRBJ1-4, is DTGVSQNPRHKITKRGQNVTFRCDPISEHNRLYWYRQTLGQGPEFLTYFQNEAQLEKSRLLSDRFSAERPKGSFSTLEIQRTEQGDSAMYLCASSQEGVPLGANEKLFFGSGTQLSVL.